This T cell receptor (beta chain) appears in the sequencing data of a study of cytomegalovirus exposure and HLA in healthy donors. Study conclusions and caveats: Common viral pathogens were later found to be apparently linked to several of the most significant clusters. The study dropped some indistinguishable V segments, TRBV6-2 and TRBV6-3 among them. According to an earlier analysis, most TCR beta V segments yielded productive rearrangements about 90% or about 30% of the time.

The PCR ran on 60 Vbeta and 13 Jbeta primers. Measured with immunoSEQ multiplex PCR; TCRdb has only the in-frame clones, and not every one. This sample has about 55,000 clones, with 78% found just once. Healthy people donating bone marrow made up the donors. Of note for this clone: Antigen unknown.

The CDR3 extends over 17 amino acids. CDR1 LNHNV and CDR2 YYDKDF come from the germline V gene (reference sequence). V shed 1 base, J shed 4 bases, and the junction held 11 bases outside the gene matches. The source material was PBMCs. The receptor was derived from a female donor in good health and CMV-seronegative. This sequence joins TRBV15 and TRBJ2-7; TRBD1 agrees at 9 bases. The CDR3 DNA follows: TGTGCCACCAGCAGAGGTCGACTGACAGGGGGGGATTACGAGCAGTACTTC. Translation: CATSRGRLTGGDYEQYF.